Below are 20 T cell receptor beta chains sequenced from a single sample in a study of human thymus T cells. Method: immunoSEQ multiplex PCR; TCRdb's copy keeps in-frame clones and lacks some. The data hold roughly 120,000 clones, with around 94% observed a single time. Thymic tissue was derived from resections collected during corrective heart surgery. The sequenced material came from thymus tissue. Receptor source: a boy under three years old with a congenital heart defect but otherwise immunologically healthy.

The V gene is TRBV6-1, the J gene TRBJ2-1, with 9 bases identical to TRBD1. There are 17 residues in the CDR3. V was pared by 1 base and J by 6 bases, with 10 bases of the junction left unmatched. Per germline, CDR1 MNHNS and CDR2 SASEGT. The CDR3 is CASSEDRGRVVSNEQFF. As DNA, the CDR3 is TGTGCCAGCAGTGAAGACAGGGGGCGCGTGGTCAGCAATGAGCAGTTCTTC.

The chain couples TRBV6-1 to TRBJ2-3; D perhaps matches TRBD1 (5 bases). From germline, CDR1 is MNHNS and CDR2 SASEGT. There are 13 residues in the CDR3. Trimming removed 6 bases from V and 2 bases from J, with 9 bases in between. CDR3 sequence: CASRPGHTDTQYF. The CDR3 nucleotides are TGTGCCAGCAGACCCGGACACACAGATACGCAGTATTTT.

V is TRBV6-5 and J is TRBJ2-7; TRBD1 is a possible D gene (6 bases). V lost 6 bases, J lost 2 bases, and 17 bases lay in between. The V gene's germline CDR1 is MNHEY and CDR2 SVGAGI. The length of the CDR3 is 15 residues. In nucleotides, the CDR3 is TGTGCCAGCAGCCGCCGGGGACAACTAACCTACGAGCAGTACTTC. Its translation: CASSRRGQLTYEQYF.

V gene TRBV5-1 combines with J gene TRBJ1-6; no reliable D call. The CDR3 is 12 amino acids. Between the trimmed V and J ends, which lost 0 bases and 8 bases, there was a span of 3 bases. CDR1 is SGHRS and CDR2 is YFSETQ in the germline V gene. As DNA, the CDR3 is TGCGCCAGCAGCTTGGAGGATTCACCCCTCCACTTT. Its translation is CASSLEDSPLHF.

This chain uses TRBV11-2 with TRBJ2-3; TRBD1 aligns across 11 bases. The CDR3 loop spans 17 amino acids. Per germline, CDR1 SGHAT and CDR2 FQNNGV. V lost 5 bases to trimming and J lost 4 bases; unmatched junction nucleotides: 11. Here the CDR3 reads CASSPSDRGRTADTQYF. CDR3 bases: TGTGCCAGCAGCCCTTCGGACAGGGGGCGAACAGCAGATACGCAGTATTTT. Drawing the rest from reference TRBV11-2 and TRBJ2-3, the complete variable domain is EAGVAQSPRYKIIEKRQSVAFWCNPISGHATLYWYQQILGQGPKLLIQFQNNGVVDDSQLPKDRFSAERLKGVDSTLKIQPAKLEDSAVYLCASSPSDRGRTADTQYFGPGTRLTVL.

This clone was seen just once. The chain links TRBV5-4 to TRBJ2-3; D uncertain. Trimming cost V 0 bases and J 6 bases, with 14 bases left between them. The CDR3 runs 15 residues. From germline, CDR1 is SGHNT and CDR2 YYREEE (reference sequence). Written as DNA, the CDR3 is TGTGCCAGCAGCTTGGCCCTAGAGACGAGGGATACGCAGTATTTT. Translating gives CASSLALETRDTQYF.

The chain couples TRBV10-3 to TRBJ1-5; the D is unclear. Germline CDR1 ENHRY, CDR2 SYGVKD. CDR3 length: 13 residues. V was pared by 4 bases and J by 1 base, with 5 bases between. The CDR3 here is CAISGVSNQPQHF. The CDR3 DNA reads as TGTGCCATCAGTGGCGTAAGCAATCAGCCCCAGCATTTT.

V usage is TRBV7-2 and J usage is TRBJ2-5, with D hard to call. The CDR3 is made up of 12 amino acids. In germline, CDR1 is SGHTA, CDR2 FQGNSA. V shed 4 bases and J shed 4 bases, with 7 bases lying between them. The CDR3 nucleotides are TGTGCCAGCAGCTATCGCCGAGAGACCCAGTACTTC. It translates to CASSYRRETQYF.

This chain links TRBV5-6 with TRBJ1-1; D might be TRBD1 (5 bases). The ends were cut back, 4 bases at V and 0 bases at J, with 13 bases in the middle. CDR3 length: 15 amino acids. The germline V gene encodes CDR1 SGHDT and CDR2 YYEEEE. This chain's CDR3 is CASSPRGIMNTEAFF. DNA of the CDR3: TGTGCCAGCAGCCCGAGGGGAATCATGAACACTGAAGCTTTCTTT.

The V call is TRBV6-1, the J call TRBJ1-4; 9 bases fit TRBD1. The CDR3 length is 12 residues. The V gene end was trimmed by 10 bases and the J gene end by 8 bases; junction bases not matched to a gene: 5. CDR1 and CDR2 (germline): MNHNS, SASEGT. The CDR3 sequence: CAIQGAGEKLFF. CDR3 in DNA: TGTGCCATACAGGGGGCGGGAGAAAAACTGTTTTTT.

V and J are TRBV2 and TRBJ1-4, with 10 positions matching TRBD1. In germline, CDR1 is SNHLY, CDR2 FYNNEI. V was pared by 8 bases and J by 0 bases, with 15 bases of the junction left unmatched. This CDR3 contains 19 residues. The CDR3 coding sequence is TGTGCCAGCTTAACCAGAGGGACAGGGGTCGATGCAACTAATGAAAAACTGTTTTTT. The encoded protein is CASLTRGTGVDATNEKLFF.

The chain is built from TRBV9 and TRBJ2-3; no clear D gene. This CDR3 comprises 15 residues. CDR1 is SGDLS, CDR2 YYNGEE, per germline. Trimming took 0 bases from V and 4 from J, leaving 12 bases between them. CDR3 sequence: CASSVAPREPDTQYF. The CDR3 region has the DNA TGTGCCAGCAGCGTAGCCCCCAGAGAGCCAGATACGCAGTATTTT.

This sequence joins TRBV14 and TRBJ2-3; TRBD1 agrees at 8 bases. CDR1 is SGHDN and CDR2 is FVKESK in the germline V gene. The CDR3 has 14 amino acids. V lost 5 bases, J lost 1 base, and 2 bases stayed unmatched. The CDR3 DNA reads TGTGCCAGCAGCGACAGGGGAGGCACAGATACGCAGTATTTT. This gives the protein CASSDRGGTDTQYF. The complete variable domain, with remaining parts taken from reference TRBV14 and TRBJ2-3, reads EAGVTQFPSHSVIEKGQTVTLRCDPISGHDNLYWYRRVMGKEIKFLLHFVKESKQDESGMPNNRFLAERTGGTYSTLKVQPAELEDSGVYFCASSDRGGTDTQYFGPGTRLTVL.

The chain recombines TRBV5-1 with TRBJ1-2; weak D call: TRBD1 (5 bases). V lost 4 bases and J lost 8, with 18 bases in between. This CDR3 comprises 14 residues. Per the germline V gene, CDR1 is SGHRS and CDR2 is YFSETQ. This CDR3 is CASSTRGVLTGYTF. The CDR3 DNA reads as TGCGCCAGCAGCACCCGGGGGGTTCTAACAGGCTACACCTTC.

The rearrangement joins TRBV4-1 to TRBJ2-5; 10 bases fit TRBD2. The CDR3 is made up of 18 amino acids. The ends lost 1 base at V and 1 base at J; junction bases unmatched: 9. Looked up from germline, CDR1 is MGHRA and CDR2 is YSYEKL. CDR3 sequence reads: CASSQANSGGTRQETQYF. For the CDR3, the DNA is TGCGCCAGCAGCCAAGCGAATAGCGGGGGGACCCGCCAAGAGACCCAGTACTTC.

CDR3 coding DNA: TGTGCCTGGAGTCCTCAGAAGCCTTTCGAGGCCGAAGCTTTCTTT. It translates to CAWSPQKPFEAEAFF. The chain links TRBV30 to TRBJ1-1; D not certain. With 2 bases removed from V and 8 bases from J, the gap between germline ends came to 21 bases. CDR3 length: 15 amino acids. Germline lookup yields CDR1 GTSNPN and CDR2 SVGIG (reference sequence).

CDR3 bases: TGTGCCGGCCGGCCCTGGGGGGGAGATACGCAGTATTTT. Translating it yields CAGRPWGGDTQYF. This chain links TRBV30 with TRBJ2-3, with 7 bases fitting TRBD2. The J segment lost 5 bases and the V segment lost 8 bases, leaving 10 bases of the junction unmatched. Germline values: CDR1 GTSNPN, CDR2 SVGIG (reference sequence). The length of the CDR3 is 13 residues.

This chain links TRBV27 with TRBJ1-1, with unresolved D. The CDR3 has 15 amino acids. V gave up 7 bases and J gave up 0 bases, with 15 bases separating them. Germline V CDR1 and CDR2: MNHEY, SMNVEV (reference sequence). The CDR3 loop reads CASNTGNSMNTEAFF. CDR3 in DNA: TGTGCCAGCAACACCGGGAACTCTATGAACACTGAAGCTTTCTTT.

This chain uses TRBV5-6 with TRBJ1-1; 7 bases map to TRBD1. CDR3 length: 15 residues. The V gene's germline CDR1 is SGHDT and CDR2 YYEEEE. The junction had 6 bases not matched to a gene; V was cut back by 4 bases and J by 0 bases. CDR3 region: CASSPSGTVNTEAFF. CDR3 DNA: TGTGCCAGCAGCCCCTCCGGGACAGTGAACACTGAAGCTTTCTTT. Based on the CDR3 plus reference TRBV5-6 and TRBJ1-1, the full variable domain is DAGVTQSPTHLIKTRGQQVTLRCSPKSGHDTVSWYQQALGQGPQFIFQYYEEEERQRGNFPDRFSGHQFPNYSSELNVNALLLGDSALYLCASSPSGTVNTEAFFGQGTRLTVV.

This clone has a single count. The gene calls are TRBV27 and TRBJ2-5; 7 nucleotides match TRBD1. The V gene's germline CDR1 is MNHEY and CDR2 SMNVEV (reference sequence). The CDR3 spans 16 residues. J gave up 4 bases and V 3 bases, and 11 bases lay outside the gene matches. CDR3 residues: CASSFPAGGRGETQYF. In DNA form, the CDR3 reads TGTGCCAGCAGTTTCCCGGCAGGGGGTAGGGGAGAGACCCAGTACTTC.